This T cell receptor (beta chain) was sequenced during a study of OX40 agonist ivuxolimab in advanced cancers. For the study in its entirety: The costimulatory receptor OX40 (CD134) was targeted by ivuxolimab, a fully human IgG2 agonistic monoclonal antibody. The point of sequencing TCRbeta in the periphery was to test whether ivuxolimab changed TCR sequence diversity and drove clonal T-cell expansion. The paper reports the monotherapy dose-escalation portion (N of about 47 patients) of the phase I ivuxolimab trial. Intravenous ivuxolimab was administered to patients every 2 weeks at six dose levels: 0.01, 0.1, 0.3, 1.5, 3 and 10 mg/kg. A male proportion of about 79% and a mean age of 60 years, ranging from roughly 23 to 85, were recorded for the dose-escalation cohort. Prior anti-PD-1, anti-PD-L1 or anti-CTLA-4 therapy was permitted, and 30% to 45% of dose-escalation patients had received checkpoint inhibitors. Of the roughly 53 patients in dose escalation, some 20 had hepatocellular carcinoma, about 15 had melanoma, 9 had renal cell carcinoma and 9 had head and neck cancer. Partial responses were achieved by three dose-escalation patients, of whom one had hepatocellular carcinoma and two had cutaneous melanoma. Broader findings and caveats from the paper: Partial responders in the 0.1-3.0 mg/kg groups had among the lowest normalized peripheral clonal expansion, especially among CD8+ T cells. The antigen specificity of the clonally expanded peripheral T cells was not determined. Clonal expansion of both CD4+ and CD8+ blood T cells was observed from baseline to week 6 at doses 0.1 to 3.0 mg/kg. Low levels of normalized T-cell clonal expansion were also seen in some patients who did not respond. After ivuxolimab, more expanded clones were found on average in CD8+ T cells than in CD4+ T cells.

Patients with autoimmune disease history or receiving systemic immunosuppression were excluded from the trial. Peripheral blood for TCR sequencing was drawn from every dose cohort at baseline, at cycle 4 day 1 and at cycle 7 day 1. Samples came from an open-label, multicenter, first-in-human phase I dose-escalation trial of ivuxolimab. Adults with locally advanced or metastatic melanoma, renal cell, hepatocellular, or head and neck squamous cell carcinoma were enrolled in the trial. CD4+ and CD8+ T cells were sorted separately from peripheral blood before TCR sequencing. CDR1 SGHTA and CDR2 FQGTGA are derived from the germline V gene. The junction shows trimming of 5 bases on V and 3 bases on J, and the gene matches do not reach 9 bases of it. From the cysteine through the phenylalanine, the CDR3 covers 16 amino acids. CDR3 DNA is the only sequence kept; it has 48 bases, read in frame from the first base.

Genomic DNA was extracted from sorted cells for sequencing of the TCRbeta CDR3 region. The immunoSEQ Assay was used to sequence the TCRbeta CDR3 regions. Not all clones reach the TCRdb copy of this immuneACCESS table, which keeps in-frame sequences only. Checked studies attribute under half of the gap to unresolved V genes and leave the rest unexplained. A total of some 76,000 clones appear in this sample, approximately 86% of them only once. The ten largest account for 0.7% to 0.9% of the sample. This clone was recorded only once. What this receptor recognizes is not known. Qualities for individual bases were not recorded, and no much larger clone is one base off.

This chain is built from TRBV7-3 and TRBJ2-1; 8 bases in the middle match TRBD1. This clonotype originated in an adult with an advanced solid tumor such as melanoma, head and neck, liver or kidney cancer. This specimen was CD4+ or CD8+ T cells sorted from blood, taken in a trial of the OX40 agonist ivuxolimab. The DNA is TGTGCCAGCAGCCCGCGCCAGGGGGCGGGCTACAATGAGCAGTTCTTC. It codes for CASSPRQGAGYNEQFF.